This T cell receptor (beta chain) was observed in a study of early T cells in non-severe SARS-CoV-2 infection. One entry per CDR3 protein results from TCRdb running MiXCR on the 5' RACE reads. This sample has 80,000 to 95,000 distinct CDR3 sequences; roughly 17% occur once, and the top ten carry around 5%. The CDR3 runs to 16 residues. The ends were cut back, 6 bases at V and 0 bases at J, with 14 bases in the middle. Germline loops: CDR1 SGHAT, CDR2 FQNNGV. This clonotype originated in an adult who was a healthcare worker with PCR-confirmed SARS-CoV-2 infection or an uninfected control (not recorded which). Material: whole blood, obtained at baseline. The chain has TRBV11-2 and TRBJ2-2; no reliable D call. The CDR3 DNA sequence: TGTGCCAGCAGACCCATACGGCAGACGAACACCGGGGAGCTGTTTTTT. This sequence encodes CASRPIRQTNTGELFF.